The 10 T cell receptor beta chains below were found in one sample sequenced in a study of PD-L1 blockade in urothelial cancer. Libraries were prepared by immunoSEQ multiplex PCR; TCRdb keeps only in-frame clonotypes and omits some of them. The sample holds 20,000 to 25,000 clones; 90% are singletons and the top ten take more than 15%. Sequenced material: PBMCs, taken around atezolizumab (anti-PD-L1) treatment. The receptors here all came from a woman in her fifties or sixties with urothelial cancer.

The chain employs TRBV18 and TRBJ2-7; a weak D match, TRBD1 (6 bases). Germline lookup yields CDR1 KGHSH and CDR2 LQKENI. V lost 4 bases and J lost 4, with 20 bases in between. This CDR3 spans 16 amino acids. The CDR3 region is CASSLLIGGENYEQYF. The CDR3 bases are TGTGCCAGCTCACTACTTATTGGGGGCGAAAATTACGAGCAGTACTTC.

The rearrangement joins TRBV6-1 to TRBJ1-4, with D unresolved. This CDR3 has 14 residues. Germline loops: CDR1 MNHNS, CDR2 SASEGT. Trimming stripped 3 bases from V and 7 bases from J, with 12 bases between. The CDR3 DNA follows: TGTGCCAGCAGTGACCGGGCCGGAGGTGAAAAACTGTTTTTT. It specifies CASSDRAGGEKLFF.

J is TRBJ2-3 and V is TRBV11-2; 8 bases line up with TRBD1. J was trimmed by 0 bases and V by 5 bases; bases with no gene match: 4. The CDR3 spans 15 residues. Germline-derived CDR1 and CDR2 are SGHAT and FQNNGV. DNA of the CDR3: TGTGCCAGCAGCAACGGACAGGGAAGCACAGATACGCAGTATTTT. Translation gives CASSNGQGSTDTQYF.

V usage is TRBV9 and J usage is TRBJ2-2; the match to TRBD2 covers 9 bases. Germline V gives CDR1 SGDLS, CDR2 YYNGEE. The CDR3 is made up of 14 amino acids. V shed 0 bases and J 10 bases; nucleotides not matched to a gene: 4. CDR3: CASSVVAGAKELFF. The CDR3 DNA reads TGTGCCAGCAGCGTAGTAGCGGGAGCAAAGGAGCTGTTTTTT.

This chain uses TRBV30 with TRBJ2-3; 10 bases match TRBD2. This CDR3 contains 16 residues. The germline V gene has CDR1 GTSNPN and CDR2 SVGIG (reference sequence). With 2 bases clipped from V and 1 base from J, the junction kept 6 bases outside the gene matches. The CDR3 is CAWSRLAGGRTDTQYF. In DNA, the CDR3 is TGTGCCTGGAGTAGACTAGCGGGCGGCCGCACAGATACGCAGTATTTT. The variable domain in full, with the rest retrieved from reference TRBV30 and TRBJ2-3, is SQTIHQWPATLVQPVGSPLSLECTVEGTSNPNLYWYRQAAGRGLQLLFYSVGIGQISSEVPQNLSASRPQDRQFILSSKKLLLSDSGFYLCAWSRLAGGRTDTQYFGPGTRLTVL.

Only one count was recorded for this clone. This sequence joins TRBV5-1 and TRBJ1-2; TRBD1 matches 8 bases. The V gene end was trimmed by 4 bases and the J gene end by 6 bases; junction bases not matched to a gene: 8. In germline, CDR1 is SGHRS, CDR2 YFSETQ. The CDR3 spans 14 residues. As DNA, the CDR3 is TGCGCCAGCAGCGCGTATAGCAGGGGGCATGGCTACACCTTC. This sequence encodes CASSAYSRGHGYTF.

In regard to this clone: Relative to the germline gene, one junction end is altered; a read error may explain this. This sequence joins TRBV5-5 and TRBJ2-4; 8 bases align to TRBD1. The length of the CDR3 is 13 residues. From germline, CDR1 is SGHKS and CDR2 YYEKEE (reference sequence). CDR3 in amino acids: CASSLLPGQGLAF. In nucleotides, the CDR3 is TGTGCCAGCAGCCTGCTTCCAGGACAGGGTTTGGCCTTC.

The chain couples TRBV7-6 to TRBJ2-5; D is perhaps TRBD2 (5 bases). Trimming removed 1 base at V and 1 base at J, with 7 bases between. The CDR3 is made up of 14 amino acids. Germline-derived CDR1 and CDR2 are SGHVS and FNYEAQ. The CDR3 region is CASSLGGGQETQYF. The CDR3 nucleotides are TGTGCCAGCAGCTTAGGAGGAGGCCAAGAGACCCAGTACTTC.

This chain joins TRBV19 and TRBJ1-1, with a tentative D call TRBD1 (5 bases). The CDR3 runs 15 residues. Trimming removed 3 bases from V and 1 base from J, with 12 bases in between. Germline-derived CDR1 and CDR2 are LNHDA and SQIVND (reference sequence). The DNA for the CDR3 is TGTGCCAGTAGTATGACCCGTCAGGGGAACACTGAAGCTTTCTTT. Protein: CASSMTRQGNTEAFF.

The chain carries TRBV9 and TRBJ2-1; D unclear. CDR1 and CDR2 (germline): SGDLS, YYNGEE. CDR3 size: 14 residues. Trimming took 0 bases from V and 9 from J, leaving 13 bases between them. The CDR3 DNA reads as TGTGCCAGCAGCGTAGGCGATAGCCCGGCTGAGCAGTTCTTC. It yields the protein CASSVGDSPAEQFF.